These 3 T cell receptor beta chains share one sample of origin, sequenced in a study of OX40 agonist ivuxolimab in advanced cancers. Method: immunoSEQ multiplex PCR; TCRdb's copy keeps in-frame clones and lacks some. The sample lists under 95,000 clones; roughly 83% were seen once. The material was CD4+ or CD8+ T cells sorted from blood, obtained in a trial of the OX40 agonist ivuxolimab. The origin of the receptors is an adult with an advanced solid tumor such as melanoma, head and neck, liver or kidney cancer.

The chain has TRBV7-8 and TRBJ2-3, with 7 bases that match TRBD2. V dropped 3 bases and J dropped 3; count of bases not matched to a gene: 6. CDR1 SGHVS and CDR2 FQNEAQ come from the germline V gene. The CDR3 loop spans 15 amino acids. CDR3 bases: TGTGCCAGCAGCTTGGCGGGAGTGGGTACAGATACGCAGTATTTT. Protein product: CASSLAGVGTDTQYF. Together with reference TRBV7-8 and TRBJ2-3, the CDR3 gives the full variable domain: GAGVSQSPRYKVAKRGQDVALRCDPISGHVSLFWYQQALGQGPEFLTYFQNEAQLDKSGLPSDRFFAERPEGSVSTLKIQRTQQEDSAVYLCASSLAGVGTDTQYFGPGTRLTVL.

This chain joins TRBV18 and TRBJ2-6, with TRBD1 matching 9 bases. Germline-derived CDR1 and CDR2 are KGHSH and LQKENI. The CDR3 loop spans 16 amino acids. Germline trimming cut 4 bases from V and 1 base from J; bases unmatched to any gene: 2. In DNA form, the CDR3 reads TGTGCCAGCTCACAGGGACAGGGTTCTGGGGCCAACGTCCTGACTTTC. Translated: CASSQGQGSGANVLTF.

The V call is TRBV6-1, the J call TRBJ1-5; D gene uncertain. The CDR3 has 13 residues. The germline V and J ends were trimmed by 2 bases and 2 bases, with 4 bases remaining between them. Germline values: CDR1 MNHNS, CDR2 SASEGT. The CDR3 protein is CASSESGNQPQHF. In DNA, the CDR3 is TGTGCCAGCAGTGAATCCGGCAATCAGCCCCAGCATTTT.